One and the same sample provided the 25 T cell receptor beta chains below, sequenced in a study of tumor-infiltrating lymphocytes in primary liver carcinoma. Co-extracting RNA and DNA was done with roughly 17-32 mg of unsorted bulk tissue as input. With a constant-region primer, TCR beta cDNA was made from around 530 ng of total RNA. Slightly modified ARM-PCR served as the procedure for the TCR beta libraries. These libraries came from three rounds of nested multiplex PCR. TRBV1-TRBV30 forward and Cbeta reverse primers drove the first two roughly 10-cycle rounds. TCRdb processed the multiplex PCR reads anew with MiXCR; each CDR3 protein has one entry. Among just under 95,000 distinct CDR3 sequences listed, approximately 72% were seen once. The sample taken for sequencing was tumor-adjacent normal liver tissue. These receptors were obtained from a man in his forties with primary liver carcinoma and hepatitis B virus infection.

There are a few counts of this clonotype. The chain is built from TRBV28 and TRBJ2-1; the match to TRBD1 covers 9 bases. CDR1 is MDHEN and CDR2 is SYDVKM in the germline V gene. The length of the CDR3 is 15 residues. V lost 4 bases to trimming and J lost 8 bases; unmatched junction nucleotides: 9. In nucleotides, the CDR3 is TGTGCCAGCAGTTCTTCAGGGACAGGGCTTCATGAGCAGTTCTTC. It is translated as CASSSSGTGLHEQFF.

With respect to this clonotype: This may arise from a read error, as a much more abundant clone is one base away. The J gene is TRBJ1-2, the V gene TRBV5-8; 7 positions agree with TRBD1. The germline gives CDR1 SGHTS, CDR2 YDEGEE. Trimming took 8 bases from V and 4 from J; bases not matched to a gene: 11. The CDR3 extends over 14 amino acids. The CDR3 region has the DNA TGTGCCAGGGGAGAGGGACAGCTCCTCTATGGCTACACCTTC. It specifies CARGEGQLLYGYTF.

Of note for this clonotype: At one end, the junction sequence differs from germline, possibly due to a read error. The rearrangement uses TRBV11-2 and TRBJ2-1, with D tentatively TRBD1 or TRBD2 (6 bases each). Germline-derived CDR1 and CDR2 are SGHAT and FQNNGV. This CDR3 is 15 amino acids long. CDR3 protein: CASSLGGNSFNEQFF. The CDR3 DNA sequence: TGTGCCAGTAGCTTAGGGGGGAACTCCTTCAATGAGCAGTTCTTC.

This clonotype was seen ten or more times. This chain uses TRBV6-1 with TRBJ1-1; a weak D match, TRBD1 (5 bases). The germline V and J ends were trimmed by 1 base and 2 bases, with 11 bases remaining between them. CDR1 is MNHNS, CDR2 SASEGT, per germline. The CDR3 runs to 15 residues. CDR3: CASSEDTGGNTEAFF. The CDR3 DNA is TGTGCCAGCAGTGAAGATACGGGGGGAAACACTGAAGCTTTCTTT.

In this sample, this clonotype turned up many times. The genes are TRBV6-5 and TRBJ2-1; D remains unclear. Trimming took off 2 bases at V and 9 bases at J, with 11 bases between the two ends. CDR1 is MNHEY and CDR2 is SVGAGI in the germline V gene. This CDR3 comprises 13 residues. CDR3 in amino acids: CASSYALWGEQFF. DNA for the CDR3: TGTGCCAGCAGTTACGCTCTCTGGGGTGAGCAGTTCTTC.

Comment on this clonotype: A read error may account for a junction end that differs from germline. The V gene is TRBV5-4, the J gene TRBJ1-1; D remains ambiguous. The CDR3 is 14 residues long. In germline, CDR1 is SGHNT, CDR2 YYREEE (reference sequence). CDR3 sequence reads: CASNLGEMNTEASF. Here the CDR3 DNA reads TGTGCCAGCAACTTGGGAGAAATGAACACTGAAGCTTCCTTT.

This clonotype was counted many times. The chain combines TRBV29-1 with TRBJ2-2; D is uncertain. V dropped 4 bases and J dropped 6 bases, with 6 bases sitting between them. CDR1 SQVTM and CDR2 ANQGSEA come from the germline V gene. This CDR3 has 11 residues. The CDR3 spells CSVVRSGELFF. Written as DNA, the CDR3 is TGCAGCGTTGTTAGGTCCGGGGAGCTGTTTTTT.

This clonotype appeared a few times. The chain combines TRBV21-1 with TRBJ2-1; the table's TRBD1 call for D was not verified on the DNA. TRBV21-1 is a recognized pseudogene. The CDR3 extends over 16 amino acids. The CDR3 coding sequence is TGTGCCAGCAGCAAAGGCGACCCCAGCTCCTACAATGAGCAGTTCTTC. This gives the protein CASSKGDPSSYNEQFF.

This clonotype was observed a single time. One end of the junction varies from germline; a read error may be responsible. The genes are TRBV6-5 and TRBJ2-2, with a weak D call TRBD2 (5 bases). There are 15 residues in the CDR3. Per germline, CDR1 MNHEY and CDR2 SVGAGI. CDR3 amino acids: CASSVSLGNTGELLF. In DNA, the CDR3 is TGTGCCAGCAGTGTATCTTTAGGGAACACCGGGGAGCTGCTTTTT.

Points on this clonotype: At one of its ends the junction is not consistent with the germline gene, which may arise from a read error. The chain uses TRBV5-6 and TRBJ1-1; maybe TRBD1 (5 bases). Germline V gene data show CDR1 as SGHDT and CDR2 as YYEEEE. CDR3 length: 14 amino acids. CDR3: CASSPGTSGTEALF. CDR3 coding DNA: TGTGCCAGCAGTCCCGGGACGTCCGGTACTGAAGCTCTCTTT.

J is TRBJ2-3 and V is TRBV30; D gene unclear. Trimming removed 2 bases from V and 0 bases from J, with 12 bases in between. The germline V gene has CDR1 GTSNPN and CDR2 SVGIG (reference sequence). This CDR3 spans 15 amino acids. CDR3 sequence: CAWSMSGPSTDTQYF. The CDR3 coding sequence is TGTGCCTGGAGTATGTCGGGCCCGAGCACAGATACGCAGTATTTT.

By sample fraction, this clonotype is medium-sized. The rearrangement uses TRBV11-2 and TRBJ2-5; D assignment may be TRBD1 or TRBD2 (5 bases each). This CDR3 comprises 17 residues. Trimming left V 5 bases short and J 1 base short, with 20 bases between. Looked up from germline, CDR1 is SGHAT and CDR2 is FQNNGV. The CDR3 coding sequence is TGTGCCAGCAGCCTATCGGTGGGATGGGGGATCCAAGAGACCCAGTACTTC. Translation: CASSLSVGWGIQETQYF.

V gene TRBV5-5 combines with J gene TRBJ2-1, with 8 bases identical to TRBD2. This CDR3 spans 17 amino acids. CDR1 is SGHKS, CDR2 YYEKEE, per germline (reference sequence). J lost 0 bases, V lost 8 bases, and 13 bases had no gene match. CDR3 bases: TGTGCCAGAAAGGGACTAGTGGGACTCTCCTCCTACAATGAGCAGTTCTTC. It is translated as CARKGLVGLSSYNEQFF.

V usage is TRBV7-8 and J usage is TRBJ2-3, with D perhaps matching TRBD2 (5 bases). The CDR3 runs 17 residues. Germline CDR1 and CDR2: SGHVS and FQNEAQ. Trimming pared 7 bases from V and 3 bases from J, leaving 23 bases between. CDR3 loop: CASNQDPAHGGTDTQYF. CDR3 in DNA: TGTGCCAGCAACCAAGACCCAGCCCACGGAGGAACAGATACGCAGTATTTT. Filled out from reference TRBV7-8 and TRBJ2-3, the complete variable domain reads GAGVSQSPRYKVAKRGQDVALRCDPISGHVSLFWYQQALGQGPEFLTYFQNEAQLDKSGLPSDRFFAERPEGSVSTLKIQRTQQEDSAVYLCASNQDPAHGGTDTQYFGPGTRLTVL.

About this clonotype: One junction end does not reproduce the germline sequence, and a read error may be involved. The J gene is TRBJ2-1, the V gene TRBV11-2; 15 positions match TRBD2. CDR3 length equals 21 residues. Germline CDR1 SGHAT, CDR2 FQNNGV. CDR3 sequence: CASSLSYGLAGGKSSYNEQSF. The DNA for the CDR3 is TGTGCCAGCAGTTTATCATACGGACTAGCGGGAGGGAAGAGCTCCTACAATGAGCAGTCCTTC.

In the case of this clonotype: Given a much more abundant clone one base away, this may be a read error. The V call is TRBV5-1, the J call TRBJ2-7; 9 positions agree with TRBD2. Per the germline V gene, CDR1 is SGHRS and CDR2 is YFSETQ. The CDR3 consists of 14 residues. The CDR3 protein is CASSLSSGSYERYF. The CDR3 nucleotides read TGCGCCAGCAGCTTGAGTAGCGGGAGCTACGAGCGGTACTTC. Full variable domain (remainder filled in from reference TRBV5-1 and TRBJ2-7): KAGVTQTPRYLIKTRGQQVTLSCSPISGHRSVSWYQQTPGQGLQFLFEYFSETQRNKGNFPGRFSGRQFSNSRSEMNVSTLELGDSALYLCASSLSSGSYERYFGPGTRLTVT.

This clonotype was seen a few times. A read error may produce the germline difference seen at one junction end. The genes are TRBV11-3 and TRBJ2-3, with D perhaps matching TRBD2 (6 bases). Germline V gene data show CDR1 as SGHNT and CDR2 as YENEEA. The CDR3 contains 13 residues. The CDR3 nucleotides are TGTGCCAGCAGCTTAGATCCGGGGGATACGCAGAATTTT. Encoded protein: CASSLDPGDTQNF. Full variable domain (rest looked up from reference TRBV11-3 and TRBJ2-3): EAGVVQSPRYKIIEKKQPVAFWCNPISGHNTLYWYLQNLGQGPELLIRYENEEAVDDSQLPKDRFSAERLKGVDSTLKIQPAELGDSAVYLCASSLDPGDTQNFGPGTRLTVL.

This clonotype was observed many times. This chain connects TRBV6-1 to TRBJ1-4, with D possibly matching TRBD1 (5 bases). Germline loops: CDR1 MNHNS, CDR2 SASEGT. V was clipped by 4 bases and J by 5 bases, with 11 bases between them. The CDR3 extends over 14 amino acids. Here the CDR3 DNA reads TGTGCCAGCAGTGGGGAAGGGGCGAATGAAAAACTGTTTTTT. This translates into CASSGEGANEKLFF.

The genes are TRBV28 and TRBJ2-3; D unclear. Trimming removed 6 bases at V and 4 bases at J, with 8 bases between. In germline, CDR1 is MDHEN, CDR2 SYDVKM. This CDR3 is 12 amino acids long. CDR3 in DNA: TGTGCCAGCAGCCAACATCCAGATACGCAGTATTTT. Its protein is CASSQHPDTQYF.

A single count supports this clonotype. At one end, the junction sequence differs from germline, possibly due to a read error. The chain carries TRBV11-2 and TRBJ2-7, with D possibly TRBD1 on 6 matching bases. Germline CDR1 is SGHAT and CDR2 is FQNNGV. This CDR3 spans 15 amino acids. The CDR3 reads CASSLRQVIRHERCF. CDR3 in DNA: TGTGCCAGCAGCTTGAGACAGGTTATCCGCCACGAGCGGTGCTTC.

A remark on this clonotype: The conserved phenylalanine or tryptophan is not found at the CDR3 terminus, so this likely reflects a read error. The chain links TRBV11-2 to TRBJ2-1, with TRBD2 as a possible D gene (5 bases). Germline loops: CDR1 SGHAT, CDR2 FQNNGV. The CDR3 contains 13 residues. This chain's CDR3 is CACSLEVGAEQFS. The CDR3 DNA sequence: TGTGCTTGCAGCTTAGAGGTGGGAGCTGAGCAGTTCTCC.

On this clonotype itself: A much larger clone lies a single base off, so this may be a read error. CDR3 coding DNA: TGTGCCTGGAATAAGGGGGCTTGGGACGGGGAGCTGTTTTTT. It translates to CAWNKGAWDGELFF. This chain links TRBV30 with TRBJ2-2; 7 bases align to TRBD1. The CDR3 covers 14 residues. V lost 4 bases, J lost 7 bases, and 9 bases stayed unmatched. Germline V CDR1 and CDR2: GTSNPN, SVGIG (reference sequence).

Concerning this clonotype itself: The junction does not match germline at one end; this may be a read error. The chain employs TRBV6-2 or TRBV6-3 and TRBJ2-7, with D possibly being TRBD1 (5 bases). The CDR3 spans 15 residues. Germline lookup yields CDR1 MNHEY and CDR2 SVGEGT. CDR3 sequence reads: CASSYGWGRSLEQYF. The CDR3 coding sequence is TGTGCCAGCAGTTACGGTTGGGGCAGGTCCTTGGAGCAATACTTC.

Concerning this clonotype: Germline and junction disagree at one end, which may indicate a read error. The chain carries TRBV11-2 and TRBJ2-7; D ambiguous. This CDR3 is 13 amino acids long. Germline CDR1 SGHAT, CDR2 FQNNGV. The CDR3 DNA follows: TGTGCCAGCATCCCAGGACCGCCTTACGAGCAGTATTTC. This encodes CASIPGPPYEQYF.

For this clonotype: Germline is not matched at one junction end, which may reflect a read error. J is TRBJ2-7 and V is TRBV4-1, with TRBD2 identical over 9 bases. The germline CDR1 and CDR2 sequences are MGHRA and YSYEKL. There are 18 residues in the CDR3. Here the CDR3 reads CASSQEGSGTSLKYEQYF. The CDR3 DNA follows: TGCGCGAGCAGCCAGGAGGGGTCCGGGACTAGCCTCAAGTACGAGCAGTACTTC.